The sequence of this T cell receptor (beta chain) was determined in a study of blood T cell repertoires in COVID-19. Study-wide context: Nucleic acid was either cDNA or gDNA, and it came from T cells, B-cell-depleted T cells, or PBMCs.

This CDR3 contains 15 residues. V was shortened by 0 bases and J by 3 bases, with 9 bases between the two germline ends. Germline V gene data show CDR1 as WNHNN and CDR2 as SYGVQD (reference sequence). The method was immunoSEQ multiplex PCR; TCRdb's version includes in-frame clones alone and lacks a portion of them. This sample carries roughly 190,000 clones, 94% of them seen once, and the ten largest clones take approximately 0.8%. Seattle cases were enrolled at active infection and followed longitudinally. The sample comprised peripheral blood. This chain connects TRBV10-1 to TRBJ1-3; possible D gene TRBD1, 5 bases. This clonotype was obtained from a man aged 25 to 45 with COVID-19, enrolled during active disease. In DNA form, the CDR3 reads TGCGCCAGCAGTGAGTCAAGGGGCTTTGGAAACACCATATATTTT. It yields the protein CASSESRGFGNTIYF.